This T cell receptor beta chain was documented in a study of T cell repertoires in cytomegalovirus infection. Study summary: CMV infection plus the matching HLA type was flagged by public TCR beta signatures.

In regard to this clonotype: The antigen is undetermined.

General study findings and limits: HLA-C-restricted, CMV-specific TCR beta clonotypes were dominant ex vivo. Frequencies of public TCR beta families were cumulated, and this identified carriers of CMV plus the relevant HLA.

In TCRdb, the reads were re-called with MiXCR into one record per CDR3 protein. The sample has 630,000 or so distinct CDR3 sequences; 20% to 25% are singletons. Trimming removed 4 bases from V and 5 bases from J, with 9 bases in between. CDR1 and CDR2 (germline): MNHEY, SVGEGT. CDR3 length: 13 residues. The V call is TRBV6-2 or TRBV6-3, the J call TRBJ2-1; unclear D gene. Material for sequencing was CD8+ T cells from PBMCs. The sequence was collected from a human donor in good health (CMV status not recorded). Some clones in this sample may be carry-over from other donors' samples. CDR3 sequence reads: CASSSDTDNEQFF. CDR3 in DNA: TGTGCCAGCAGTTCCGACACCGACAATGAGCAGTTCTTC.